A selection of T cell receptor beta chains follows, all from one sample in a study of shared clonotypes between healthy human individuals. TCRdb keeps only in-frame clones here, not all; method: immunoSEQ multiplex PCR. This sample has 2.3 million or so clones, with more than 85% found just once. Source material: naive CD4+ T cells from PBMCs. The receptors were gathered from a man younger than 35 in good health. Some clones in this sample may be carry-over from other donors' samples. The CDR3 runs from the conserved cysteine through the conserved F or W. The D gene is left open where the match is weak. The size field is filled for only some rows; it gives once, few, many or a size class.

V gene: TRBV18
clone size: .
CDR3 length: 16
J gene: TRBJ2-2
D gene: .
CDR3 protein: CASSPFSGQNTGELFF
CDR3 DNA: TGTGCCAGCTCACCGTTTAGTGGGCAGAACACCGGGGAGCTGTTTTTT

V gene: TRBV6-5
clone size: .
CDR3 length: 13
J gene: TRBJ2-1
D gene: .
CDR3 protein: CASSTAGGNEQFF
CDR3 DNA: TGTGCCAGCAGTACCGCAGGTGGCAATGAGCAGTTCTTC

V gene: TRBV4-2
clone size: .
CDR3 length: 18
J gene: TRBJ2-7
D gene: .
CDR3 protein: CASSQGDWKLGGSYEQYF
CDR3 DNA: TGTGCCAGCAGCCAAGGGGACTGGAAGTTGGGGGGATCCTACGAGCAGTACTTC

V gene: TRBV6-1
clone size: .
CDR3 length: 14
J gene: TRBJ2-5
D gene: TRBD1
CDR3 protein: CASSDTGGLETQYF
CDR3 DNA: TGTGCCAGCAGTGACACAGGGGGCTTAGAGACCCAGTACTTC

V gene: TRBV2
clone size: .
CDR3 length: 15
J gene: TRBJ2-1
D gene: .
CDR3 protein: CASREDLDPYNEQFF
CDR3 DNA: TGTGCCAGCAGGGAGGACCTCGACCCTTACAATGAGCAGTTCTTC

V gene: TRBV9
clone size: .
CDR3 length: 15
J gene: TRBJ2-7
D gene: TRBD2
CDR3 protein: CASSPGSGRLYEQYF
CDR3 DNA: TGTGCCAGCAGCCCGGGTAGCGGGAGATTATACGAGCAGTACTTC

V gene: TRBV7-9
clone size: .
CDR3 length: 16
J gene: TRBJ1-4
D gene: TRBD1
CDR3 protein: CASSSVRDSENETLFF
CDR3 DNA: TGTGCCAGCAGCTCAGTCCGGGACAGTGAAAATGAAACACTGTTTTTT

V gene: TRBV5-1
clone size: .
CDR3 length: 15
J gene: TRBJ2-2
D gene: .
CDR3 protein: CASSSRQGGTGELFF
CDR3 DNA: TGCGCCAGCAGCTCCCGCCAGGGGGGCACCGGGGAGCTGTTTTTT

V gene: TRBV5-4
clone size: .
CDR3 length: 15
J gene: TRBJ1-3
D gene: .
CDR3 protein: CASSSPISGGNTIYF
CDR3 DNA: TGTGCCAGCAGCTCGCCGATCTCAGGAGGGAACACCATATATTTT

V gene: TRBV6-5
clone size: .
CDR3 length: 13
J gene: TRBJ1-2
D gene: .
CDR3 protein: CASRSSSPYGYTF
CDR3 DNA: TGTGCCAGCCGAAGCAGCTCGCCCTATGGCTACACCTTC

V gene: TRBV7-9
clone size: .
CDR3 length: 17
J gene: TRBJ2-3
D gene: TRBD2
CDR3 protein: CASSSGLAGGPTDTQYF
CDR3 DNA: TGTGCCAGCAGCTCGGGACTAGCGGGAGGGCCCACGGATACGCAGTATTTT

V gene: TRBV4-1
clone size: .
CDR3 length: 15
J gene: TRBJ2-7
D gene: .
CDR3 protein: CASSQDYESSYEQYF
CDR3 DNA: TGCGCCAGCAGCCAAGACTACGAGTCGTCCTACGAGCAGTACTTC

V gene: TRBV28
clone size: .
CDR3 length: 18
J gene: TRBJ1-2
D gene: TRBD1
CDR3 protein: CASRSSSVVGQLNYGYTF
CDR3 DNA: TGTGCCAGCAGGTCCTCCTCGGTAGTGGGACAGTTAAACTATGGCTACACCTTC

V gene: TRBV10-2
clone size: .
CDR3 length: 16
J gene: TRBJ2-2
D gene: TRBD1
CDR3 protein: CASRTGQGVGTGELFF
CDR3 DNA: TGCGCCAGCAGGACGGGACAGGGTGTTGGGACCGGGGAGCTGTTTTTT

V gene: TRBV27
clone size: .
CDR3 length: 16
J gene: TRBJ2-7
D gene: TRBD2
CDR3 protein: CASSLYWTSGAYEQYF
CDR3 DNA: TGTGCCAGCAGTTTATATTGGACTAGCGGTGCCTACGAGCAGTACTTC

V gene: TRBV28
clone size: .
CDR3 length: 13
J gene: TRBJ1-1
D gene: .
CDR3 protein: CASSLQVNTEAFF
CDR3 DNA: TGTGCCAGCAGCCTACAGGTGAACACTGAAGCTTTCTTT

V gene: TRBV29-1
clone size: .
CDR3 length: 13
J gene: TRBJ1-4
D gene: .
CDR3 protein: CSAQGATNEKLFF
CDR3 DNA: TGCAGCGCCCAAGGTGCAACTAATGAAAAACTGTTTTTT

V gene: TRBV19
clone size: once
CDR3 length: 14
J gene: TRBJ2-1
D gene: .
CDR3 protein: CASSIPSPAAEQFF
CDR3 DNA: TGTGCCAGTAGTATACCCTCCCCAGCGGCTGAGCAGTTCTTC

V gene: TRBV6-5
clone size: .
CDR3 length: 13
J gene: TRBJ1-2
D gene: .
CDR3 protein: CASSYDTYYGYTF
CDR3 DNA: TGTGCCAGCAGTTACGACACCTACTATGGCTACACCTTC

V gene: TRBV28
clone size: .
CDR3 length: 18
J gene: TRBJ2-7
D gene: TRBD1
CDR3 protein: CASPPPGQGGGERYEQYF
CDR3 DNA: TGTGCCAGCCCCCCACCGGGACAGGGAGGGGGAGAACGCTACGAGCAGTACTTC

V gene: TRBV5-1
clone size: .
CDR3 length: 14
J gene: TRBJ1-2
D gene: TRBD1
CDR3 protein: CASSRGQGSGGYTF
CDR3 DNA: TGCGCCAGCAGCCGCGGACAGGGTTCGGGAGGCTACACCTTC

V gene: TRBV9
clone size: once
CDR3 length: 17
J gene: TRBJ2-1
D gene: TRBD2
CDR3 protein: CASSVKGLAGGEDEQFF
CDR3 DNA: TGTGCCAGCAGCGTTAAGGGTCTAGCGGGAGGGGAAGATGAGCAGTTCTTC

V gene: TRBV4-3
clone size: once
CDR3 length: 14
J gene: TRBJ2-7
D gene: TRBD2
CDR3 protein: CASRRTSGSYEQYF
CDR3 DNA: TGCGCCAGCAGGCGGACTAGCGGGAGTTACGAGCAGTACTTC

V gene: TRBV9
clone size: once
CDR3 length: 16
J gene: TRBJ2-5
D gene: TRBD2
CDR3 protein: CASSPRAGGPQETQYF
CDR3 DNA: TGTGCCAGCAGCCCGAGAGCGGGAGGGCCCCAAGAGACCCAGTACTTC

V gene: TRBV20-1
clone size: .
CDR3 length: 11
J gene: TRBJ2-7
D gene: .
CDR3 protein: CSARQDYEQYF
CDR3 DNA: TGCAGTGCTAGACAAGACTACGAGCAGTACTTC

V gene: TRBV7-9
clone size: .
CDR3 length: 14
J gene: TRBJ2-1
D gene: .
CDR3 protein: CASSSGGWWAEQFF
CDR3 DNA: TGTGCCAGCAGCTCCGGCGGGTGGTGGGCTGAGCAGTTCTTC

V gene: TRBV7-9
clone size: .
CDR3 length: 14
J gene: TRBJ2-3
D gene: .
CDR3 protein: CASSPGVWADTQYF
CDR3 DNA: TGTGCCAGCAGCCCGGGGGTCTGGGCAGATACGCAGTATTTT

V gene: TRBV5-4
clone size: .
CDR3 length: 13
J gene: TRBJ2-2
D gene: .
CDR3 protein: CASSFVSTGELFF
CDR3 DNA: TGTGCCAGCAGCTTTGTATCCACCGGGGAGCTGTTTTTT

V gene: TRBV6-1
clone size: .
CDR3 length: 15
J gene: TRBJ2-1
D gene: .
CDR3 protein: CASSLTRDFYNEQFF
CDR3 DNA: TGTGCCAGCAGCCTGACTAGAGATTTCTACAATGAGCAGTTCTTC

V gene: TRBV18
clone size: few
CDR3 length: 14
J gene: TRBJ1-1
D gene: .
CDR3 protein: CASSPGTTNTEAFF
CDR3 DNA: TGTGCCAGCTCACCCGGGACAACAAACACTGAAGCTTTCTTT

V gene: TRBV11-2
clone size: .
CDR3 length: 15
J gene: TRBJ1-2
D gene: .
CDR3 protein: CASSLEAGANYGYTF
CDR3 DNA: TGTGCCAGCAGCTTAGAGGCAGGAGCTAACTATGGCTACACCTTC

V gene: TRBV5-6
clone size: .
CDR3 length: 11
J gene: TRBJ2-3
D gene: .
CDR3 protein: CASSSDHKQYF
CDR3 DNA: TGTGCCAGCAGCTCAGACCACAAGCAGTATTTT

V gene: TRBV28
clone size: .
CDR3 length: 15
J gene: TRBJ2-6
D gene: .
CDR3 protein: CASSDLPSGANVLTF
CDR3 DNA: TGTGCCAGCAGTGACCTTCCCTCTGGGGCCAACGTCCTGACTTTC

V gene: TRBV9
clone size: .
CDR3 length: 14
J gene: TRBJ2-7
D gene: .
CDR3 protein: CASSPGGRGREQYF
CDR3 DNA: TGTGCCAGCAGCCCGGGGGGCCGGGGGAGAGAGCAGTACTTC

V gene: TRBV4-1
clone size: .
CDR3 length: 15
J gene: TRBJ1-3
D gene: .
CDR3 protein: CASSHRGGGGNTIYF
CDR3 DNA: TGCGCCAGCAGCCACCGGGGAGGCGGGGGAAACACCATATATTTT

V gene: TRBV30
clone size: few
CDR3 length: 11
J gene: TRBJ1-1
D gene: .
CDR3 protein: CAWRRGAIAFF
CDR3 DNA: TGTGCCTGGAGAAGGGGGGCAATTGCTTTCTTT

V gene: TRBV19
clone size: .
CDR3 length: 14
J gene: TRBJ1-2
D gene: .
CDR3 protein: CASSPRAWGYGYTF
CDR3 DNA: TGTGCCAGTAGTCCCAGGGCTTGGGGCTATGGCTACACCTTC

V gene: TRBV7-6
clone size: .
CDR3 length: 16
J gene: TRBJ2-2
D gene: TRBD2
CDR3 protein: CASSLGLAGNTGELFF
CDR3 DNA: TGTGCCAGCAGCCTGGGACTAGCGGGAAACACCGGGGAGCTGTTTTTT

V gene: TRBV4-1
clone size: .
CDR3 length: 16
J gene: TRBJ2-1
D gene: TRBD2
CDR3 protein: CASSQAIPGRGNEQFF
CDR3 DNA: TGCGCCAGCAGCCAAGCTATCCCGGGGAGGGGCAATGAGCAGTTCTTC

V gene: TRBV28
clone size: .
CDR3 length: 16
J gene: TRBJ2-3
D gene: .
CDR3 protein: CASTNTGWGSTDTQYF
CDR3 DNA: TGTGCCAGCACCAATACAGGGTGGGGTAGCACAGATACGCAGTATTTT

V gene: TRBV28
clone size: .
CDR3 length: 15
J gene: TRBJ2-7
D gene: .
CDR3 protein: CASSPRGYSSYEQYF
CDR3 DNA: TGTGCCAGCAGTCCCCGAGGGTATAGCTCCTACGAGCAGTACTTC

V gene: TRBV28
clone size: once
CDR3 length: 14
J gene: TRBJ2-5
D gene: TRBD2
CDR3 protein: CASSSGGSEETQYF
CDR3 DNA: TGTGCCAGCAGTAGCGGGGGTTCTGAAGAGACCCAGTACTTC

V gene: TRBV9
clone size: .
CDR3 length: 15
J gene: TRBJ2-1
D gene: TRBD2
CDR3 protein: CASSPSGSSYNEQFF
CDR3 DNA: TGTGCCAGCAGCCCAAGCGGGAGTTCTTACAATGAGCAGTTCTTC

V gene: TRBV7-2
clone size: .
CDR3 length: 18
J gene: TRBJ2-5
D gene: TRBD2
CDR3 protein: CASSPAASAGEARETQYF
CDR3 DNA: TGTGCCAGCAGCCCGGCCGCCTCAGCGGGGGAGGCCCGAGAGACCCAGTACTTC

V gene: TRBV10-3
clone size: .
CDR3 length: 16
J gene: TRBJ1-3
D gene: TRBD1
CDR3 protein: CAISEPGTDSGNTIYF
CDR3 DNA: TGTGCCATCAGTGAGCCGGGGACAGACTCTGGAAACACCATATATTTT

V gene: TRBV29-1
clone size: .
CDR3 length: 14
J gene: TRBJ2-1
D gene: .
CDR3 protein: CSVANRSSYNEQFF
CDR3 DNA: TGCAGCGTTGCGAACAGAAGCTCCTACAATGAGCAGTTCTTC

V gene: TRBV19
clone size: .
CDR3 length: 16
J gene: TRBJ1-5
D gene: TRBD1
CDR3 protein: CASKERLTGGNQPQHF
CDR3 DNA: TGTGCCAGCAAGGAAAGGCTCACAGGGGGGAATCAGCCCCAGCATTTT

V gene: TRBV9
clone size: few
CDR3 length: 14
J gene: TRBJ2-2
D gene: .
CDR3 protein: CASSTELNTGELFF
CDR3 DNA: TGTGCCAGCAGCACAGAACTGAACACCGGGGAGCTGTTTTTT

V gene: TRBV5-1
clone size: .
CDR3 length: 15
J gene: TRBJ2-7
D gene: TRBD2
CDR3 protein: CASSLALAGVNEQYF
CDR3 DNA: TGCGCCAGCAGCTTGGCACTAGCGGGAGTTAACGAGCAGTACTTC

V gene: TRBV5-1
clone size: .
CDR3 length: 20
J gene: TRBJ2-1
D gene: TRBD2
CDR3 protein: CASSSKTSGRTKSSYNEQFF
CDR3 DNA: TGCGCCAGCAGCTCAAAGACTAGCGGGAGGACCAAAAGCTCCTACAATGAGCAGTTCTTC

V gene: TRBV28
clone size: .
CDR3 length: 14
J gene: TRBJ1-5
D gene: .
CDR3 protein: CASSLTSGNQPQHF
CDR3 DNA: TGTGCCAGCAGTTTAACATCGGGCAATCAGCCCCAGCATTTT

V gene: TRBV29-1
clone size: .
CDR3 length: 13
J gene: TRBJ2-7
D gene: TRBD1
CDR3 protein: CSVRGQLSYEQYF
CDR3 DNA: TGCAGCGTTCGGGGACAGCTCTCCTACGAGCAGTACTTC

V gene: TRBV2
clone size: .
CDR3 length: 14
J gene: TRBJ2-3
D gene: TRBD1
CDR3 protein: CASRDREYTDTQYF
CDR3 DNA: TGTGCCAGCCGGGACAGAGAATACACAGATACGCAGTATTTT